This entry describes one T cell receptor beta chain. The antigen remains undetermined. The PCR ran on 60 Vbeta and 13 Jbeta primers. Repertoires were generated with immunoSEQ multiplex PCR, while TCRdb's copy carries only in-frame clones and drops some. Of 100,000 to 130,000 clones listed, 60% to 75% are singletons. This entry belongs to a study of cytomegalovirus exposure and HLA in healthy donors. Broader study findings: In a later analysis, TCR beta V- and J-gene trimming showed a link to a missense DCLRE1C variant. CMV serostatus was the only immune exposure information that was available.

The source material was PBMCs. The receptor's source is a man aged 25-40 years in good health and CMV-seronegative.

CDR3 residues: CASSLQRGQETQYF. The CDR3 bases are TGTGCCAGTAGTCTTCAACGCGGCCAAGAGACCCAGTACTTC. The rearrangement uses TRBV19 and TRBJ2-5; D uncertain. V lost 5 bases, J lost 1 base, and 11 bases lay in between. The CDR3 contains 14 residues. CDR1 and CDR2 (germline): LNHDA, SQIVND (reference sequence).